This T cell receptor beta chain was identified during a study of PD-L1 blockade in urothelial cancer (dated by TCRdb to about 2017). General notes on the study: Therapy was started in the mid-2010s for all patients, and atezolizumab 1,200 mg was administered intravenously every 3 weeks. About 90% of the 29 patients were males with bladder-origin urothelial cancer, and about 65% of the roughly 30 reported a prior smoking history. An ECOG performance status of 0 or 1 was recorded for the patients, and 0 to 3 prior chemotherapy regimens had been received by the patients. Blood samples were analyzed at 3 weeks after treatment start (second dose) and at 6 weeks after treatment start. Blood samples gave a median of around 140,000 T cells and tens of thousands of unique TCRs, with a median clonality of 0.080. The study was an exploratory multi-omic analysis of somatic, immune and clinical correlates of response to PD-L1 blockade with atezolizumab in urothelial cancer. Pretreatment tumor samples, along with matched peripheral blood collected serially before and after atezolizumab treatment, underwent TCR sequencing. Durable clinical benefit meant progression-free survival longer than 6 months, and TCR features were also tested against progression-free and overall survival. In the same patients, whole exome sequencing and RNA sequencing of pretreatment tumors were performed in addition to TCR sequencing. Ten or so patients reached durable clinical benefit, while some 20 patients did not. Pretreatment blood TCR-seq was available for about 28 patients, at least one posttreatment blood collection was obtained for 24 patients, and tumor TCR-seq was available for 24 patients. Points the paper makes about the study in general: A pretreatment peripheral blood TCR clonality below the median was linked to improved progression-free and overall survival. Because the sample size was small (n of about 29) and many exploratory analyses were performed, the results are intended to be hypothesis-generating. Greater expansion of tumor-associated TCR clones in peripheral blood 3 weeks after the start of treatment was observed in patients with durable benefit (n of about 20, p = 0.022).

Sample time point, as interpreted from the label and publication: pretreatment peripheral blood. A total of around 30 patients with locally advanced or metastatic urothelial carcinoma, treated at Memorial Sloan Kettering on a trial protocol, made up the cohort. Peripheral blood mononuclear cells were collected pretreatment and during treatment, at between 1 and 8 total time points per patient. The Qiagen DNeasy Blood extraction kit was used to purify genomic DNA from total PBMCs and from tumor samples. PBMCs were collected pretreatment and during treatment, and were isolated and stored as previously described. CDR1 and CDR2 are drawn from the germline V gene (reference sequence): SGHNT, YYREEE. After removal of 0 bases from V and 5 bases from J, the junction retains 6 bases not matched to a gene. CDR3 length: 15 amino acids, cysteine to phenylalanine. The retained sequence is limited to the CDR3, 45 bases, with the frame set at the first base.

Synthetic TCR analog templates were spiked into each PCR so that absolute template abundance could be estimated from read counts. Using the immunoSEQ assay, TCRbeta CDR3 regions were amplified from genomic DNA with bias-controlled V and J gene primers. Sequencing of rearranged TCRbeta segments was done at approximately 20X coverage. As for the authors' bioinformatics: Clustering was used to correct sequencing errors, and CDR3s were annotated against IMGT to assign V, D and J genes. Downstream analyses used only productive TCRbeta rearrangements, leaving out any out-of-frame or stop-codon sequences. To compute clonality, Shannon entropy was normalized by the log of the number of unique productive sequences and then subtracted from one. Fisher's exact test with Benjamini-Hochberg correction, using a cutoff of adjusted p below 0.01, was how clones that differed between time points or between blood and tumor were identified. In its TCRdb copy, this immuneACCESS table keeps in-frame sequences only and misses some clones. Where compared with another copy, unresolved V genes explain less than half of these, and the others have no known cause. Clone size and the V and J calls come from that table; the DNA yielded D and trimming. Here the sample has about 95,000 clones; about nine tenths occur a single time. 1.5% to 2.5% of the sample lies in the top ten.

About this clone itself: Its specific antigen is unknown. Base qualities are not provided; no much larger clone lies one nucleotide away.

The source of this sequence is a man aged 55-75 years with urothelial cancer. The source was PBMCs, collected around atezolizumab (anti-PD-L1) treatment. The V and J segments used are TRBV5-4 and TRBJ2-5, with 8 junctional bases fitting TRBD2. The sequenced DNA: TGTGCCAGCAGCTTGGCGGGGGGGGGCTGGGAGACCCAGTACTTC. It translates as CASSLAGGGWETQYF.